These T cell receptor beta chains were read from a single sample in a study of cytomegalovirus exposure and HLA in healthy donors. Method: immunoSEQ multiplex PCR; TCRdb's copy keeps in-frame clones and lacks some. This table has some 130,000 clones, about 82% appearing once. Sequenced: PBMCs. These receptor sequences come from a female donor in good health and CMV-seropositive. CDR3s include the opening cysteine and the closing phenylalanine or tryptophan. A D gene is named only where the DNA matches it firmly. The size entry is marked missing in some rows and otherwise reads once, few, many or a size class.

v_call,d_call,cdr3_length,clone_size,j_call,cdr3_aa,cdr3_nt
TRBV28,.,12,few,TRBJ1-2,CATSGGAKGYTF,TGTGCCACCTCGGGAGGGGCTAAGGGCTACACCTTC
TRBV30,.,14,.,TRBJ1-1,CAWSPQVTHTEAFF,TGTGCCTGGAGTCCACAAGTGACACACACTGAAGCTTTCTTT
TRBV5-4,.,17,.,TRBJ2-7,CASSLGVTQGTSYEQYF,TGTGCCAGCAGCTTGGGAGTAACACAGGGAACTTCATACGAGCAGTACTTC
TRBV19,.,16,.,TRBJ2-4,CASSIGGAWAKNIQYF,TGTGCCAGTAGTATTGGCGGGGCTTGGGCCAAAAACATTCAGTACTTC
TRBV27,.,14,.,TRBJ1-4,CASSLSASNEKLFF,TGTGCCAGCAGTTTATCTGCGTCTAATGAAAAACTGTTTTTT
TRBV7-2,.,13,.,TRBJ2-2,CASSPLNTGELFF,TGTGCCAGCAGCCCCCTTAACACCGGGGAGCTGTTTTTT
TRBV7-9,TRBD1,12,once,TRBJ2-7,CASSGQGEEQYF,TGTGCCAGCAGCGGACAGGGCGAGGAGCAGTACTTC
TRBV19,TRBD1,17,.,TRBJ2-3,CASSIGNDREYTDTQYF,TGTGCCAGTAGTATAGGCAACGACAGGGAGTACACAGATACGCAGTATTTT
TRBV5-1,TRBD2,15,few,TRBJ2-1,CASSLLAGGNNEQFF,TGCGCCAGCAGCTTACTAGCGGGAGGGAACAATGAGCAGTTCTTC
TRBV7-6,.,14,.,TRBJ2-5,CASSPLLSFETQYF,TGTGCCAGCAGCCCCCTATTGAGTTTTGAGACCCAGTACTTC
TRBV29-1,.,16,.,TRBJ2-3,CSVEVRLVHSTDTQYF,TGCAGCGTTGAAGTGCGACTAGTCCATTCCACAGATACGCAGTATTTT
TRBV19,TRBD1,14,few,TRBJ2-7,CASSTGQDFHEQYF,TGTGCCAGTAGTACAGGACAGGATTTTCACGAGCAGTACTTC
TRBV2,.,12,.,TRBJ2-5,CASRVTEETQYF,TGTGCCAGCAGGGTCACAGAAGAGACCCAGTACTTC
TRBV7-9,TRBD2,15,few,TRBJ2-1,CASSPLAGGLSEQFF,TGTGCCAGCAGCCCATTAGCGGGGGGGCTCAGTGAGCAGTTCTTC
TRBV7-9,.,19,once,TRBJ2-1,CSSSSLTPLAGSSYNEQFF,TGTTCCAGCAGCTCCCTAACTCCTCTAGCCGGAAGCTCCTACAATGAGCAGTTCTTC
TRBV7-9,.,16,.,TRBJ2-2,CASHPPRAVNTGELFF,TGTGCCAGCCATCCCCCACGAGCGGTCAACACCGGGGAGCTGTTTTTT
TRBV27,TRBD1,14,.,TRBJ2-5,CASRWDRVEETQYF,TGTGCCAGCAGATGGGACAGGGTTGAGGAGACCCAGTACTTC
TRBV23-1,.,15,few,TRBJ1-4,CASSQSGGEHEKLFF,TGCGCCAGCAGTCAATCTGGGGGGGAGCATGAAAAACTGTTTTTT
TRBV4-2,TRBD1,21,once,TRBJ1-5,CAGSQVMRGTGSWGRGQPQHF,TGTGCCGGCAGCCAAGTAATGCGAGGGACAGGTAGTTGGGGACGAGGGCAGCCCCAGCATTTT
TRBV30,.,12,few,TRBJ1-1,CAWSVQGTEAFF,TGTGCCTGGAGTGTCCAGGGAACTGAAGCTTTCTTT
TRBV13,.,14,few,TRBJ2-7,CASSPGGHSYEQYF,TGTGCCAGCAGCCCCGGGGGTCACTCCTACGAGCAGTACTTC
TRBV5-1,.,15,.,TRBJ1-2,CASSLVQGGNYGYTF,TGCGCCAGCAGCTTGGTACAGGGCGGGAACTATGGCTACACCTTC
TRBV6-6,.,14,.,TRBJ1-1,CASSVRQSGTEAFF,TGTGCCAGCAGTGTTCGACAGTCTGGCACTGAAGCTTTCTTT
TRBV5-5,.,14,.,TRBJ1-1,CASSLIGEGTEAFF,TGTGCCAGCAGCTTGATCGGGGAGGGCACTGAAGCTTTCTTT
TRBV5-1,.,15,.,TRBJ2-2,CASSFQAPNTGELFF,TGCGCCAGCAGCTTCCAAGCGCCGAACACCGGGGAGCTGTTTTTT
TRBV28,TRBD2,16,.,TRBJ2-1,CASSSLSGSSYNEQFF,TGTGCCAGCAGTAGCCTTAGCGGGAGCTCCTACAATGAGCAGTTCTTC
TRBV6-6,.,12,.,TRBJ1-3,CASRDRANTIYF,TGTGCCAGCAGAGACAGAGCAAACACCATATATTTT
TRBV2,.,13,.,TRBJ1-1,CASIEWEDTEAFF,TGTGCCAGCATCGAATGGGAGGACACTGAAGCTTTCTTT
TRBV4-2,.,15,once,TRBJ1-2,CASSQVKETNYGYTF,TGTGCCAGCAGCCAAGTTAAAGAGACTAACTATGGCTACACCTTC
TRBV2,TRBD1,13,once,TRBJ1-5,CASRDRVNQPQHF,TGTGCCAGCCGAGACAGGGTCAATCAGCCCCAGCATTTT
TRBV6-1,.,16,.,TRBJ2-3,CASSEGSGFSTDTQYF,TGTGCCAGCAGTGAAGGTAGCGGATTTAGCACAGATACGCAGTATTTT
TRBV7-9,.,13,.,TRBJ2-1,CASREGGYNEQFF,TGTGCCAGCAGGGAAGGGGGCTACAATGAGCAGTTCTTC
TRBV2,.,12,.,TRBJ1-2,CASSGTSYGYTF,TGTGCCAGCAGTGGTACTAGCTATGGCTACACCTTC
TRBV6-4,.,13,.,TRBJ1-1,CASSAGSNTEAFF,TGTGCCAGCAGTGCCGGGTCGAACACTGAAGCTTTCTTT
TRBV15,.,15,few,TRBJ1-1,CATSRDLGVNTEAFF,TGTGCCACCAGCAGAGATCTGGGAGTGAACACTGAAGCTTTCTTT
TRBV7-9,.,14,.,TRBJ2-7,CASSVGQAAYEQYF,TGTGCCAGCAGCGTTGGGCAGGCAGCCTACGAGCAGTACTTC
TRBV20-1,.,11,.,TRBJ1-1,CSATRQVEAFF,TGCAGTGCTACGCGACAGGTTGAAGCTTTCTTT
TRBV6-1,.,13,.,TRBJ2-1,CASSEAGANEQFF,TGTGCCAGCAGTGAAGCGGGAGCTAATGAGCAGTTCTTC
TRBV5-6,.,14,few,TRBJ2-7,CASSRVQGSGEQYF,TGTGCCAGCAGCCGAGTCCAGGGATCGGGCGAGCAGTACTTC
TRBV15,.,12,.,TRBJ1-2,CATSRGASGYTF,TGTGCCACCAGCAGAGGAGCTTCTGGCTACACCTTC
TRBV6-5,.,13,once,TRBJ2-7,CASRLTASYEQYF,TGTGCCAGCAGGCTGACTGCCTCCTACGAGCAGTACTTC
TRBV10-1,.,13,.,TRBJ2-2,CASRGGSNGELFF,TGCGCCAGCAGGGGAGGTTCGAACGGGGAGCTGTTTTTT
TRBV7-9,.,15,.,TRBJ1-2,CASSTPEPGGRTGTF,TGTGCCAGCAGCACCCCAGAACCGGGGGGACGGACGGGTACCTTC
TRBV28,.,14,.,TRBJ1-4,CASRLQGWGEKLFF,TGTGCCAGCAGGTTACAGGGATGGGGTGAAAAACTGTTTTTT
TRBV7-2,TRBD1,14,.,TRBJ2-7,CASSSGQGAYEQYF,TGTGCCAGCAGCTCGGGACAGGGGGCCTACGAGCAGTACTTC
TRBV11-2,TRBD1,15,.,TRBJ1-5,CASSLGGQGWQPQHF,TGTGCCAGCAGCTTAGGGGGACAGGGGTGGCAGCCCCAGCATTTT
TRBV5-4,.,16,.,TRBJ2-3,CASSLVGQGGTDTQYF,TGTGCCAGCAGCTTGGTGGGGCAGGGAGGTACAGATACGCAGTATTTT
TRBV2,.,13,few,TRBJ2-7,CASKSARVSEQYF,TGTGCCAGCAAGTCCGCCAGGGTATCCGAGCAGTACTTC
TRBV18,.,16,.,TRBJ2-5,CASSPRLYGDQETQYF,TGTGCCAGCTCACCACGGCTTTACGGGGACCAAGAGACCCAGTACTTC
TRBV7-9,TRBD2,15,few,TRBJ2-5,CAVQGLAGGKETQYF,TGTGCCGTCCAGGGGCTAGCGGGAGGCAAAGAGACCCAGTACTTC
TRBV30,TRBD2,13,.,TRBJ2-1,CAWSVREHNEQFF,TGTGCCTGGAGTGTGCGGGAGCACAATGAGCAGTTCTTC
TRBV19,.,13,few,TRBJ2-5,CASSIWGEETQYF,TGTGCCAGTAGTATCTGGGGGGAAGAGACCCAGTACTTC
TRBV2,TRBD1,16,.,TRBJ1-2,CASSRQGDLNNYGYTF,TGTGCCAGCTCAAGACAGGGGGACCTTAATAACTATGGCTACACCTTC
TRBV18,.,14,.,TRBJ2-2,CASSGLRATGELFF,TGTGCCAGCTCCGGACTCAGAGCCACCGGGGAGCTGTTTTTT